Only one count was recorded for the clone carrying this T cell receptor beta chain. The data are from a study of shared clonotypes between healthy human individuals. The wider study: The cohort had two women and three men, ages 18 to 49.

The CDR3 runs to 14 residues. Germline V gives CDR1 SQVTM, CDR2 ANQGSEA. V gave up 1 base and J gave up 5 bases, with 12 bases separating them. The method was immunoSEQ multiplex PCR; TCRdb's version includes in-frame clones alone and lacks a portion of them. The sample consists of more than 2 million clones, approximately 96% of them appearing once. Sample: naive CD4+ T cells sorted from blood. Subset meaning: CD45RA+ positively selected. The chain combines TRBV29-1 with TRBJ2-1; D is undetermined. The receptor's source is a man aged 18 to 30 in good health. CDR3 amino acids: CSVEGRNRNNEQFF. The CDR3 DNA follows: TGCAGCGTTGAAGGGCGGAATCGTAACAATGAGCAGTTCTTC.